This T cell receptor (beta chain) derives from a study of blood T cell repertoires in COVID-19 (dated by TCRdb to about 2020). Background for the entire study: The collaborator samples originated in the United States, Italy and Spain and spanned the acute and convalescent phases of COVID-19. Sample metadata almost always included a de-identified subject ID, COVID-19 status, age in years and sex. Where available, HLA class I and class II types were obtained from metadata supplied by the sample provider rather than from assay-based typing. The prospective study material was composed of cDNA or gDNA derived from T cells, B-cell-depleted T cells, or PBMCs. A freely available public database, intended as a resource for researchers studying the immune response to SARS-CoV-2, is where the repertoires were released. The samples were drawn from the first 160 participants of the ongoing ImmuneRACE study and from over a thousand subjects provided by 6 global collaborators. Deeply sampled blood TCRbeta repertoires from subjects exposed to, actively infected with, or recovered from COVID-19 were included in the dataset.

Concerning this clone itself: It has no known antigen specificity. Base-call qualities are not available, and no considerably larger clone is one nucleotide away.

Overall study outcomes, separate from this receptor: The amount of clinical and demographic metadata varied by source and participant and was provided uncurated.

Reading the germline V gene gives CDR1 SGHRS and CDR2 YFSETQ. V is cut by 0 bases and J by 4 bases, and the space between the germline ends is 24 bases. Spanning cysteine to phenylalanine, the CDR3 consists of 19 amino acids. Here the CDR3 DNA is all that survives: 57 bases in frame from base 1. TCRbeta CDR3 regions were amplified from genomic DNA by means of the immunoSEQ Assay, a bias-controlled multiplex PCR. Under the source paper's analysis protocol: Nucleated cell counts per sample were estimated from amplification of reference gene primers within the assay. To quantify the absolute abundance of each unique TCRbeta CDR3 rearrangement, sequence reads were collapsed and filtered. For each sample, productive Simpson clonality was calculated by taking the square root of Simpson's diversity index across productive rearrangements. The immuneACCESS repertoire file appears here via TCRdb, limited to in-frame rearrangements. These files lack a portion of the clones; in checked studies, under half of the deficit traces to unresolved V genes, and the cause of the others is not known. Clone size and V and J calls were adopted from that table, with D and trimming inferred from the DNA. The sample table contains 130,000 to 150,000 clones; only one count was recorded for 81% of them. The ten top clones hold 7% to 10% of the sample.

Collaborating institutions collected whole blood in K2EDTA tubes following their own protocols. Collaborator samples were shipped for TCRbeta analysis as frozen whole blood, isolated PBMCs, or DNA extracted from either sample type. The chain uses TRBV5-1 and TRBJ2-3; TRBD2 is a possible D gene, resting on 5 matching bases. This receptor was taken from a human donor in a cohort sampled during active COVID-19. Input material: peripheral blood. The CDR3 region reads CASSLAPSDGRGWADTQYF. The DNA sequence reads TGCGCCAGCAGCTTGGCCCCCTCGGACGGACGAGGGTGGGCAGATACGCAGTATTTT.